These 16 T cell receptor beta chains originate from one sample sequenced in a study of response to subunit inactivated influenza vaccine. TCRdb itself ran the RT-PCR reads through MiXCR, one entry per CDR3 protein. The sample records approximately 530,000 distinct CDR3 sequences, roughly 13% being singletons. The input for sequencing was PBMCs from blood, taken 45 days after vaccination. Receptor source: a man in his fifties who received an inactivated influenza vaccine.

There are many counts of this clonotype. J is TRBJ2-7 and V is TRBV28, with 8 bases fitting TRBD1. Germline V gives CDR1 MDHEN, CDR2 SYDVKM. After removal of 6 bases from V and 5 bases from J, the junction contained 12 bases not matched to a gene. The CDR3 runs to 15 residues. The CDR3 coding sequence is TGTGCCAGCAGGAATCCCAGGGGGCAAAGCCACGAGCAGTACTTC. Protein sequence: CASRNPRGQSHEQYF.

This chain uses TRBV5-1 with TRBJ1-4; D gene uncertain. Germline loops: CDR1 SGHRS, CDR2 YFSETQ. CDR3 length equals 14 residues. The V and J ends lost 3 bases and 0 bases respectively, with 6 bases between them. The CDR3 here is CASSSQATNEKLFF. The CDR3 nucleotides read TGCGCCAGCAGCTCACAAGCAACTAATGAAAAACTGTTTTTT.

A few counts support this clonotype. This chain uses TRBV7-2 with TRBJ1-4; D ambiguous. V shed 1 base and J shed 4 bases, with 13 bases lying between them. The CDR3 totals 16 residues. Germline loops: CDR1 SGHTA, CDR2 FQGNSA. As DNA, the CDR3 is TGTGCCAGCAGCTTAGATTCCGGGCTGGGTAATGAAAAACTGTTTTTT. Translated: CASSLDSGLGNEKLFF. Based on the CDR3 plus reference TRBV7-2 and TRBJ1-4, the full variable domain is GAGVSQSPSNKVTEKGKDVELRCDPISGHTALYWYRQSLGQGLEFLIYFQGNSAPDKSGLPSDRFSAERTGGSVSTLTIQRTQQEDSAVYLCASSLDSGLGNEKLFFGSGTQLSVL.

In its sample, this clonotype was seen a few times. The J gene is TRBJ1-1, the V gene TRBV9; 7 bases are a match to TRBD1. J gave up 2 bases and V 3 bases, and 7 bases lay outside the gene matches. CDR1 is SGDLS, CDR2 YYNGEE, per germline. The CDR3 contains 15 residues. CDR3 sequence reads: CASSDRDRANTEAFF. The CDR3 DNA reads TGTGCCAGCAGCGACCGCGACAGGGCTAACACTGAAGCTTTCTTT.

The gene calls are TRBV11-2 and TRBJ2-6, with 7 bases lining up with TRBD1. Germline assignment: CDR1 SGHAT and CDR2 FQNNGV. The CDR3 is made up of 20 amino acids. Trimming at V came to 5 bases and at J to 0 bases, leaving 16 bases not matched to a gene. CDR3 residues: CASSPFIRGTKSSGANVLTF. The CDR3 DNA reads TGTGCCAGCAGCCCATTTATCAGGGGGACAAAGAGCTCTGGGGCCAACGTCCTGACTTTC.

The rearrangement links TRBV4-1 to TRBJ1-4; 7 bases are a match to TRBD1. The ends lost 3 bases at V and 8 bases at J; junction bases unmatched: 9. This CDR3 has 15 amino acids. Germline lookup yields CDR1 MGHRA and CDR2 YSYEKL. The CDR3 DNA reads as TGCGCCAGCAGCCATCGACAGGGAGGGGACGAAAAACTGTTTTTT. It is translated as CASSHRQGGDEKLFF.

CDR3 nucleotide sequence: TGTGCCAGCTCACGTACTAGCGGGAGTGCGGATGAGCAGTTCTTC. This sequence encodes CASSRTSGSADEQFF. The V call is TRBV18, the J call TRBJ2-1; 11 positions agree with TRBD2. Germline CDR1 is KGHSH and CDR2 is LQKENI. V lost 4 bases, J lost 8 bases, and 7 bases stayed unmatched. The CDR3 contains 15 residues. The full variable domain, rest sourced from reference TRBV18 and TRBJ2-1, is NAGVMQNPRHLVRRRGQEARLRCSPMKGHSHVYWYRQLPEEGLKFMVYLQKENIIDESGMPKERFSAEFPKEGPSILRIQQVVRGDSAAYFCASSRTSGSADEQFFGPGTRLTVL.

This clonotype has a count of ten or more. The V call is TRBV5-1, the J call TRBJ2-7; D call uncertain. The CDR3 totals 13 residues. Germline CDR1 reads SGHRS; CDR2 reads YFSETQ. Trimming removed 1 base from V and 0 bases from J, with 5 bases in between. The CDR3 region has the DNA TGCGCCAGCAGCTTGCCCTTCTCCTACGAGCAGTACTTC. Amino acid sequence: CASSLPFSYEQYF. The whole variable domain, remainder taken from reference TRBV5-1 and TRBJ2-7, is KAGVTQTPRYLIKTRGQQVTLSCSPISGHRSVSWYQQTPGQGLQFLFEYFSETQRNKGNFPGRFSGRQFSNSRSEMNVSTLELGDSALYLCASSLPFSYEQYFGPGTRLTVT.

This clonotype was recorded at least ten times. This chain uses TRBV18 with TRBJ2-7; D is perhaps TRBD2 (5 bases). Trimming removed 6 bases at V and 7 bases at J, with 13 bases between. The germline CDR1 and CDR2 sequences are KGHSH and LQKENI. The CDR3 is made up of 12 amino acids. For the CDR3, the DNA is TGTGCCAGCTCTCCCCTGAGGGAGGAGCAGTACTTC. This codes for CASSPLREEQYF.

The CDR3 region is CASSLTRGRYNEQFF. As DNA, the CDR3 is TGTGCCAGCAGCTTAACCCGGGGGAGGTACAATGAGCAGTTCTTC. The chain has TRBV11-2 and TRBJ2-1, with a possible D match to TRBD2 (6 bases). CDR3 length: 15 residues. The germline gives CDR1 SGHAT, CDR2 FQNNGV. Trimming stripped 2 bases from V and 4 bases from J, with 12 bases between.

This clonotype turned up a few times. The V gene is TRBV30, the J gene TRBJ1-5; possible D gene TRBD1, 5 bases. The CDR3 contains 17 residues. The germline V gene has CDR1 GTSNPN and CDR2 SVGIG (reference sequence). The V end lost 1 base, the J end lost 0 bases, and 16 bases lay between the germline ends. The CDR3 DNA reads TGTGCCTGGAGTGGCCGGGGACTTGAAGATAGCAATCAGCCCCAGCATTTT. Protein: CAWSGRGLEDSNQPQHF.

V usage is TRBV15 and J usage is TRBJ1-6; D may be TRBD1 (6 bases). With 0 bases removed from V and 5 bases from J, the gap between germline ends came to 14 bases. This CDR3 contains 17 residues. Germline V lookup: CDR1 LNHNV, CDR2 YYDKDF (reference sequence). The CDR3 sequence: CATSRDWGRTDNSPLHF. CDR3 coding DNA: TGTGCCACCAGCAGAGATTGGGGTCGGACAGATAATTCACCCCTCCACTTT.

This clonotype was observed many times. This rearrangement joins TRBV10-1 to TRBJ2-7; unclear D gene. Deletions cut 8 bases from V and 2 bases from J, with 13 bases between. CDR3 length equals 13 residues. Germline V gene sequence: CDR1 WNHNN, CDR2 SYGVQD (reference sequence). The CDR3 reads CASSKIDTYEQYF. CDR3 nucleotide sequence: TGCGCCAGCTCGAAAATCGACACCTACGAGCAGTACTTC.

This clonotype was counted ten times or more. This sequence joins TRBV5-1 and TRBJ2-1; TRBD1 matches at 9 bases. Looked up from germline, CDR1 is SGHRS and CDR2 is YFSETQ. Unmatched junction bases numbered 11, after V lost 4 bases and J lost 9 bases. This CDR3 region has 15 residues. CDR3 sequence: CASSPGQGAGSEQFF. The CDR3 DNA sequence: TGCGCCAGCAGCCCGGGACAGGGCGCGGGAAGTGAGCAGTTCTTC. The variable domain in full, with the rest retrieved from reference TRBV5-1 and TRBJ2-1, is KAGVTQTPRYLIKTRGQQVTLSCSPISGHRSVSWYQQTPGQGLQFLFEYFSETQRNKGNFPGRFSGRQFSNSRSEMNVSTLELGDSALYLCASSPGQGAGSEQFFGPGTRLTVL.

In this sample, this clonotype turned up a few times. This chain joins TRBV5-6 and TRBJ2-7; the match to TRBD2 covers 12 bases. The V gene's germline CDR1 is SGHDT and CDR2 YYEEEE. This CDR3 spans 17 amino acids. J gave up 5 bases and V 4 bases, and 13 bases lay outside the gene matches. This chain's CDR3 is CASSTPGLAGPLDEQYF. The CDR3 DNA follows: TGTGCCAGCAGCACGCCGGGACTAGCGGGCCCCCTTGACGAGCAGTACTTC.

This clonotype was observed at least ten times. This chain uses TRBV5-1 with TRBJ2-3; D possibly matches TRBD1 or TRBD2 (6 bases each). Germline CDR1 SGHRS, CDR2 YFSETQ. This CDR3 region has 14 residues. The ends were cut back, 4 bases at V and 4 bases at J, with 13 bases in the middle. CDR3 sequence reads: CASSPPRGADTQYF. The DNA of the CDR3 is TGCGCCAGCAGCCCCCCTAGGGGGGCAGATACGCAGTATTTT.